The next 27 T cell receptor beta chains were all read from a single sample in a study of patients and donors after allogeneic stem cell transplantation. TCRdb reprocessed the RT-PCR reads with MiXCR, giving one entry per CDR3 protein. This table holds about 200,000 distinct CDR3 sequences, 38% found once. The specimen was blood, either unsorted or a sorted T cell fraction (not recorded which). All receptors come from a human donor who was either an allogeneic HSCT recipient or a stem cell or donor lymphocyte infusion donor (not recorded which). It is not recorded whose cells these are; they may come from a transplant donor.

V is TRBV15 and J is TRBJ2-1; TRBD2 matches 9 bases. The germline gives CDR1 LNHNV, CDR2 YYDKDF (reference sequence). The CDR3 extends over 16 amino acids. V was pared by 3 bases and J by 8 bases, with 11 bases of the junction left unmatched. CDR3 residues: CATSRLSASGVDEQFF. For the CDR3, the DNA is TGTGCCACCAGCAGGCTCTCGGCTAGCGGGGTCGATGAGCAGTTCTTC.

The chain combines TRBV12-3 or TRBV12-4 with TRBJ2-5; D uncertain. Deletions cut 2 bases from V and 5 bases from J, with 12 bases between. CDR3 length: 14 amino acids. The CDR3 spells CASSLRAPWETQYF. The CDR3 DNA sequence: TGTGCCAGCAGTTTACGGGCCCCTTGGGAGACCCAGTACTTC.

The rearrangement joins TRBV10-3 to TRBJ2-2; D not resolved. Trimming removed 1 base from V and 4 bases from J, with 7 bases in between. There are 14 residues in the CDR3. Germline values: CDR1 ENHRY, CDR2 SYGVKD. In DNA form, the CDR3 reads TGTGCCATCAGTGAGTTTGCTAGCACCGGGGAGCTGTTTTTT. Protein sequence: CAISEFASTGELFF.

The chain combines TRBV11-2 with TRBJ2-6, with D maybe TRBD2 (5 bases). Trimming cost V 3 bases and J 0 bases, with 12 bases left between them. The CDR3 has 17 residues. Germline assignment: CDR1 SGHAT and CDR2 FQNNGV. CDR3 amino acids: CASSFGLLSSGANVLTF. In DNA form, the CDR3 reads TGTGCCAGCAGCTTCGGACTCCTAAGCTCTGGGGCCAACGTCCTGACTTTC.

This chain uses TRBV15 with TRBJ2-5, with TRBD1 as a possible D gene (5 bases). Germline V lookup: CDR1 LNHNV, CDR2 YYDKDF (reference sequence). This CDR3 region has 14 residues. Trimming stripped 8 bases from V and 1 base from J, with 14 bases between. The CDR3 nucleotides are TGTGCCACCCAGGGAACAGCGCTCCAAGAGACCCAGTACTTC. Translation gives CATQGTALQETQYF.

The chain couples TRBV7-6 to TRBJ1-6; tentative D call: TRBD1 (5 bases). V lost 2 bases to trimming and J lost 2 bases, with 10 bases between them. The CDR3 is 16 residues long. Germline CDR1 reads SGHVS; CDR2 reads FNYEAQ. CDR3 protein: CASSLRQFPYNSPLHF. The CDR3 DNA follows: TGTGCCAGCAGCTTAAGACAGTTCCCCTATAATTCACCCCTCCACTTT.

The chain recombines TRBV7-9 with TRBJ1-6, with no clear D. There are 13 residues in the CDR3. Germline lookup yields CDR1 SEHNR and CDR2 FQNEAQ (reference sequence). The germline V and J ends were trimmed by 5 bases and 9 bases, with 11 bases remaining between them. The CDR3 is CASSLGPFSPLHF. The CDR3 DNA reads TGTGCCAGCAGCCTGGGCCCCTTTTCACCCCTCCACTTT.

This chain links TRBV6-2 or TRBV6-3 with TRBJ2-7; D possibly corresponds to TRBD1 (6 bases). V lost 2 bases and J 5 bases, leaving 13 bases between the germline ends. The CDR3 is made up of 14 amino acids. Germline V gene lookup returns CDR1 MNHEY and CDR2 SVGEGT. The CDR3 sequence is CASSYRTGSNEQYF. Written as DNA, the CDR3 is TGTGCCAGCAGTTACCGAACAGGGTCCAACGAGCAGTACTTC.

The chain employs TRBV5-6 and TRBJ1-4; no firm D call. The CDR3 spans 16 residues. CDR1 SGHDT and CDR2 YYEEEE come from the germline V gene. The V and J ends lost 4 bases and 7 bases respectively, with 20 bases between them. The CDR3 bases are TGTGCCAGCAGCCTAGCTCCAACGGAGAGCGGTGAAAAACTGTTTTTT. Amino acid sequence: CASSLAPTESGEKLFF.

V and J are TRBV6-5 and TRBJ2-7; possibly TRBD1 or TRBD2 for D (7 bases each). V lost 6 bases, J lost 0 bases, and 15 bases lay in between. The CDR3 length is 15 residues. The germline V gene has CDR1 MNHEY and CDR2 SVGAGI. CDR3 sequence: CASSIQGGSSYEQYF. CDR3 sequence (DNA): TGTGCCAGCAGCATCCAGGGGGGGAGCTCCTACGAGCAGTACTTC.

This clonotype has only a few counts. The chain recombines TRBV5-1 with TRBJ1-2; D possibly corresponds to TRBD1 (5 bases). V lost 3 bases, J lost 5 bases, and 11 bases lay in between. Looked up from germline, CDR1 is SGHRS and CDR2 is YFSETQ. There are 13 residues in the CDR3. The CDR3 DNA follows: TGCGCCAGCAGCTCGGGACTGGCGTATGGCTACACCTTC. Amino acids: CASSSGLAYGYTF.

The rearrangement joins TRBV5-1 to TRBJ2-1, with TRBD2 matching over 12 bases. The CDR3 is 16 amino acids. With V trimmed by 3 bases and J by 4 bases, 5 bases remained unmatched. Germline CDR1 reads SGHRS; CDR2 reads YFSETQ. CDR3: CASSSPGLAGYNEQFF. Written as DNA, the CDR3 is TGCGCCAGCAGCTCACCGGGACTAGCGGGTTACAATGAGCAGTTCTTC.

This clonotype turned up a few times. V usage is TRBV7-9 and J usage is TRBJ1-4; 7 positions agree with TRBD1. From germline, CDR1 is SEHNR and CDR2 FQNEAQ (reference sequence). After removal of 5 bases from V and 10 bases from J, the junction contained 10 bases not matched to a gene. The CDR3 runs to 14 residues. CDR3 in amino acids: CASSAARQGTKLFF. Written as DNA, the CDR3 is TGTGCCAGCAGCGCCGCCAGACAGGGCACAAAACTGTTTTTT.

The rearrangement uses TRBV7-6 and TRBJ1-2, with D possibly being TRBD1 (5 bases). From germline, CDR1 is SGHVS and CDR2 FNYEAQ. Between the trimmed V and J ends, which lost 1 base and 7 bases, there was a span of 10 bases. This CDR3 contains 13 residues. CDR3 coding DNA: TGTGCCAGCAGCTTAGGAAAGGGGCTTGGCTACACCTTC. It encodes CASSLGKGLGYTF.

The chain employs TRBV20-1 and TRBJ1-5, with D possibly being TRBD1 (6 bases). Germline V gene sequence: CDR1 DFQATT, CDR2 SNEGSKA (reference sequence). CDR3 length: 15 amino acids. Trimming removed 1 base from V and 9 bases from J, with 19 bases in between. In DNA, the CDR3 is TGCAGTGCTAGAGGAGGGCAGCCGGGGGGCAGGCCCCAGCATTTT. Protein: CSARGGQPGGRPQHF.

This chain connects TRBV28 to TRBJ2-7, with 9 nucleotides matching TRBD1. This CDR3 is 13 amino acids long. The junction had 5 bases not matched to a gene; V was cut back by 5 bases and J by 6 bases. Germline V gene sequence: CDR1 MDHEN, CDR2 SYDVKM. The CDR3 sequence is CASSPGTGPEQYF. DNA of the CDR3: TGTGCCAGCAGTCCCGGGACAGGGCCCGAGCAGTACTTC.

The rearrangement uses TRBV7-9 and TRBJ1-3; D may be TRBD1 (5 bases). The CDR3 extends over 16 amino acids. The V end lost 5 bases, the J end lost 0 bases, and 14 bases lay between the germline ends. Germline V gives CDR1 SEHNR, CDR2 FQNEAQ (reference sequence). The CDR3 DNA sequence: TGTGCCAGCAGCCCACCCCGGGGCCGCTCTGGAAACACCATATATTTT. Amino acid sequence: CASSPPRGRSGNTIYF.

This clonotype was recorded once. This chain links TRBV29-1 with TRBJ1-1; D uncertain. Trimming removed 4 bases at V and 1 base at J, with 7 bases between. Germline-derived CDR1 and CDR2 are SQVTM and ANQGSEA. The CDR3 is 12 residues long. The CDR3 is CSVVSQNTEAFF. The CDR3, as DNA: TGCAGCGTTGTTTCGCAGAACACTGAAGCTTTCTTT.

The V call is TRBV25-1, the J call TRBJ1-2; TRBD1 matches at 8 bases. The CDR3 runs 15 residues. From germline, CDR1 is MGHDK and CDR2 SYGVNS. The ends lost 4 bases at V and 6 bases at J; junction bases unmatched: 10. CDR3 region: CASSGYLRGRDGYTF. DNA of the CDR3: TGTGCCAGCAGTGGGTACCTCAGGGGGCGAGATGGCTACACCTTC.

The V gene is TRBV18, the J gene TRBJ2-1, with TRBD2 identical over 8 bases. The CDR3 runs to 15 residues. The V gene's germline CDR1 is KGHSH and CDR2 LQKENI. The J segment lost 6 bases and the V segment lost 2 bases, leaving 6 bases of the junction unmatched. CDR3 region: CASSPTGGHGNEQFF. CDR3 nucleotide sequence: TGTGCCAGCTCACCAACGGGGGGGCACGGCAATGAGCAGTTCTTC.

The chain joins TRBV3-1 to TRBJ2-7; TRBD2 aligns across 7 bases. Trimming cost V 4 bases and J 3 bases; bases outside gene matches: 15. The CDR3 runs 17 residues. CDR1 and CDR2 from the germline V gene are LGHDT and YNNKEL (reference sequence). The CDR3 is CASSPGLGSYSFYEQYF. CDR3 nucleotides: TGTGCCAGCAGCCCCGGACTAGGCTCCTATTCATTCTACGAGCAGTACTTC.

The V gene is TRBV20-1, the J gene TRBJ2-3, with D uncertain. Germline V CDR1 and CDR2: DFQATT, SNEGSKA (reference sequence). The CDR3 loop spans 14 amino acids. Trimming pared 0 bases from V and 5 bases from J, leaving 12 bases between. CDR3 DNA sequence: TGCAGTGCTAGAGATGGTCTCCACGGAGATACGCAGTATTTT. It is translated as CSARDGLHGDTQYF.

This clonotype showed up just a few times. V and J are TRBV12-3 or TRBV12-4 and TRBJ1-1; D unresolved. The V gene lost 6 bases and the J gene lost 2 bases, with 13 bases spanning the gap. The CDR3 extends over 14 amino acids. The CDR3 DNA reads TGTGCCAGCAGCCATTCCGCCGGAAACACTGAAGCTTTCTTT. This sequence encodes CASSHSAGNTEAFF.

V is TRBV25-1 and J is TRBJ2-3, with no clear D. Germline V lookup: CDR1 MGHDK, CDR2 SYGVNS. V dropped 6 bases and J dropped 3 bases, with 10 bases sitting between them. CDR3 size: 13 residues. CDR3: CASRFSSTDTQYF. For the CDR3, the DNA is TGTGCCAGCAGGTTCTCTAGTACAGATACGCAGTATTTT.

The V gene is TRBV5-1, the J gene TRBJ1-1; weak D call: TRBD1 (5 bases). CDR1 is SGHRS, CDR2 YFSETQ, per germline. The CDR3 extends over 14 amino acids. The germline V and J ends were trimmed by 0 bases and 4 bases, with 10 bases remaining between them. In DNA form, the CDR3 reads TGCGCCAGCAGCTTGGGTAGGGGCGTCACTGAAGCTTTCTTT. Residues: CASSLGRGVTEAFF. Full variable domain (rest looked up from reference TRBV5-1 and TRBJ1-1): KAGVTQTPRYLIKTRGQQVTLSCSPISGHRSVSWYQQTPGQGLQFLFEYFSETQRNKGNFPGRFSGRQFSNSRSEMNVSTLELGDSALYLCASSLGRGVTEAFFGQGTRLTVV.

This clonotype was seen only a few times. The CDR3 nucleotides read TGCGCCAGCAGCCAAGAAGGCAGCCCAAGGAGTCAGCCCCAGCATTTT. Translating it yields CASSQEGSPRSQPQHF. The chain uses TRBV4-1 and TRBJ1-5, with D unresolved. The germline CDR1 and CDR2 sequences are MGHRA and YSYEKL. CDR3 length: 16 amino acids. Trimming pared 0 bases from V and 6 bases from J, leaving 15 bases between.

This chain's CDR3 is CASSEQSAGNQPQHF. The CDR3 nucleotides read TGTGCCAGCAGCGAGCAATCGGCGGGGAATCAGCCCCAGCATTTT. The chain carries TRBV12-3 or TRBV12-4 and TRBJ1-5; D remains ambiguous. The germline V and J ends were trimmed by 6 bases and 4 bases, with 16 bases remaining between them. There are 15 residues in the CDR3.